This TCR beta chain appears in the sequencing data of a study of low-dose radiotherapy and immunotherapy resistance in tumors. Study in general: Each patient was administered nivolumab intravenously at 240 mg, which was a flat dose, every two weeks, along with intravenous ipilimumab at 1 mg/kg every six weeks.

First-strand cDNA used TRAV- and TRBV-specific primers, covering alpha and beta chains. TCR amplification involved 20 PCR cycles with a constant-region primer and V-primer adapter. MiXCR, applied by TCRdb to the reads, yields one record per CDR3 protein. Of 75,000 to 95,000 distinct CDR3 sequences in the sample, 20% to 25% were seen once. Time point noted: after trial treatment. Treatment: LDRT plus nivolumab, ipilimumab, low-dose cyclophosphamide and aspirin (RACIN trial). This clonotype was seen many times. The sample consisted of PBMCs, taken after low-dose radiotherapy plus immunotherapy. The sequence was obtained from a female donor with ovarian cancer.

The CDR3 DNA reads TGCGCCAGCAGCCAAGATATGAGCGGGGCCTACAATGAGCAGTTCTTC. Protein product: CASSQDMSGAYNEQFF. The chain links TRBV4-1 to TRBJ2-1; 7 nucleotides line up with TRBD2. Germline values: CDR1 MGHRA, CDR2 YSYEKL. The CDR3 loop spans 16 amino acids. J was trimmed by 2 bases and V by 0 bases; bases with no gene match: 4.